A single sample gave rise to the 10 T cell receptor beta chains below, sequenced in a study of patients and donors after allogeneic stem cell transplantation. TCRdb fed the RT-PCR reads into MiXCR, producing one record per CDR3 protein. This sample yields roughly 940,000 distinct CDR3 sequences, of which roughly 18% are seen a single time; 5% to 6.5% belongs to the top ten. The sequencing sample was made of blood, either unsorted or a sorted T cell fraction (not recorded which). The receptors shown here come from a human donor who was either an allogeneic HSCT recipient or a stem cell or donor lymphocyte infusion donor (not recorded which). It is not recorded whose cells these are; they may come from a transplant donor.

This rearrangement joins TRBV30 to TRBJ2-4, with TRBD2 as a possible D gene (6 bases). This CDR3 comprises 14 residues. V was trimmed by 0 bases and J by 15 bases, leaving 21 bases between them. CDR1 is GTSNPN, CDR2 SVGIG, per germline (reference sequence). CDR3 bases: TGTGCCTGGAGTGTAGGGGCTGGGGGGAACAAGGGGTACTTC. Translating it yields CAWSVGAGGNKGYF.

The rearrangement uses TRBV6-5 and TRBJ2-3, with 9 bases identical to TRBD2. The V gene's germline CDR1 is MNHEY and CDR2 SVGAGI. The CDR3 runs 15 residues. V was clipped by 2 bases and J by 2 bases; unmatched bases: 2. This chain's CDR3 is CASSYLGLATDTQYF. The CDR3 DNA follows: TGTGCCAGCAGTTACCTGGGACTAGCCACAGATACGCAGTATTTT.

This clonotype has a handful of counts. The chain recombines TRBV4-3 with TRBJ1-5; D remains unclear. The CDR3 runs 15 residues. Trimming stripped 0 bases from V and 3 bases from J, with 9 bases between. Germline V gene lookup returns CDR1 LGHNA and CDR2 YSLEER. CDR3 sequence (DNA): TGCGCCAGCAGCCAAGATCTTGGGTTCAATCAGCCCCAGCATTTT. This encodes CASSQDLGFNQPQHF.

The genes are TRBV11-2 and TRBJ2-7; maybe TRBD1 (6 bases). The CDR3 is 16 amino acids. Trimming removed 5 bases at V and 2 bases at J, with 19 bases between. Per the germline V gene, CDR1 is SGHAT and CDR2 is FQNNGV. The CDR3, as DNA: TGTGCCAGCAGCCCCGTTGTAGGACAGACCCCCTACGAGCAGTACTTC. It specifies CASSPVVGQTPYEQYF.

This clonotype was seen more than once but under ten times. V gene TRBV20-1 combines with J gene TRBJ2-5; TRBD2 matches 13 bases. V shed 0 bases and J 4 bases; nucleotides not matched to a gene: 5. The CDR3 extends over 16 amino acids. From germline, CDR1 is DFQATT and CDR2 SNEGSKA (reference sequence). The CDR3 coding sequence is TGCAGTGCTAGAGAGTGGGGACTAGCGGGGTCAGAGACCCAGTACTTC. This encodes CSAREWGLAGSETQYF.

J is TRBJ2-7 and V is TRBV5-1; D possibly matches TRBD1 or TRBD2 (5 bases each). Germline assignment: CDR1 SGHRS and CDR2 YFSETQ. The V and J ends lost 4 bases and 3 bases respectively, with 14 bases between them. CDR3 length: 14 residues. CDR3 in amino acids: CASSTGRGDYEQYF. CDR3 bases: TGCGCCAGCAGCACAGGACGGGGAGACTACGAGCAGTACTTC.

This clonotype was counted between two and nine times. CDR3 in amino acids: CASSPGAGGLIQPQHF. The CDR3, as DNA: TGCGCCAGCAGCCCCGGGGCAGGGGGCTTGATACAGCCCCAGCATTTT. The chain combines TRBV5-1 with TRBJ1-5; 8 bases map to TRBD1. The V gene end was trimmed by 4 bases and the J gene end by 7 bases; junction bases not matched to a gene: 13. The CDR3 has 16 residues. Germline V gives CDR1 SGHRS, CDR2 YFSETQ.

This clonotype was recorded a few times. The chain is built from TRBV7-9 and TRBJ2-1; D tentatively fits TRBD1 or TRBD2 (6 bases each). Germline lookup yields CDR1 SEHNR and CDR2 FQNEAQ (reference sequence). This CDR3 contains 12 residues. V was shortened by 5 bases and J by 9 bases, with 11 bases between the two germline ends. CDR3 in amino acids: CASSPGAVEQFF. The CDR3, as DNA: TGTGCCAGCAGCCCGGGGGCGGTTGAGCAGTTCTTC.

This rearrangement joins TRBV24-1 to TRBJ2-1; 13 bases line up with TRBD2. Trimming cost V 3 bases and J 3 bases; bases outside gene matches: 10. The CDR3 has 19 residues. Germline V gene sequence: CDR1 KGHDR, CDR2 SFDVKD. CDR3 sequence (DNA): TGTGCCACCAGTGATCCTCCGGGGACTAGCGGGATAAGCTACAATGAGCAGTTCTTC. As protein: CATSDPPGTSGISYNEQFF.

This clonotype was picked up a small number of times. The V and J genes are TRBV20-1 and TRBJ2-3; 7 nucleotides agree with TRBD2. J was trimmed by 4 bases and V by 6 bases; bases with no gene match: 10. The germline V gene has CDR1 DFQATT and CDR2 SNEGSKA (reference sequence). The CDR3 totals 14 residues. CDR3 in amino acids: CSAGAGESPDTQYF. Written as DNA, the CDR3 is TGCAGTGCCGGCGCGGGGGAGTCTCCAGATACGCAGTATTTT.